At least ten counts were recorded for the clone carrying this T cell receptor beta chain. This entry is derived from a study of neurological immune-mediated disorders. The cDNA was generated by 5'RACE with 10-nucleotide random UMIs. TCRdb re-called the 5' RACE reads through MiXCR, storing one row per CDR3 protein. The sample has approximately 46,000 distinct CDR3 sequences, just over 3% seen once. V shed 0 bases and J shed 5 bases, with 10 bases lying between them. The CDR3 runs 14 residues. Per germline, CDR1 SGHRS and CDR2 YFSETQ. The chain uses TRBV5-1 and TRBJ2-3; D not certain. The specimen sequenced was PBMCs. The TCR comes from a woman aged 45-65 years with multiple sclerosis. CDR3 DNA: TGCGCCAGCAGCTTGGGGGCAGAAAGAGATACGCAGTATTTT. Its translation: CASSLGAERDTQYF.